Below are 6 T cell receptor beta chains sequenced from a single sample in a study of T cells in Graves' hyperthyroidism and ophthalmopathy (dated by TCRdb to the late 2010s). Libraries were built with multiplex PCR. For sequencing, an Illumina HiSeq 2000 was employed. TCR beta CDR3 regions were amplified from RNA transcripts. The TCR CDR3 was subjected to a first round of RT-PCR using the HTBI primer set and the Qiagen OneStep RT-PCR kit. TCRdb cleaned the public reads at Q25 with fastp, built clones with MiXCR and kept in-frame beta chains. Under each unique CDR3 protein, matching rows form one entry showing the most common genes and DNA. The sample includes over 250,000 distinct CDR3 sequences, with about 17% observed a single time. Together, the top ten hold approximately 60% of the sample. Sequenced: blood. The receptors were sampled from a woman aged 60 to 75 with Graves' ophthalmopathy.

This clonotype has at least ten counts. The rearrangement links TRBV12-3 or TRBV12-4 to TRBJ2-5; D is perhaps TRBD1 (6 bases). V was pared by 5 bases and J by 3 bases, with 16 bases between. The CDR3 loop spans 15 amino acids. Here the CDR3 reads CASSPQDRDKETQYF. As DNA, the CDR3 is TGTGCCAGCAGTCCACAGGACCGGGACAAAGAGACCCAGTACTTC.

V usage is TRBV28 and J usage is TRBJ2-6; tentative D call: TRBD2 (5 bases). V lost 3 bases to trimming and J lost 2 bases, with 5 bases between them. CDR1 MDHEN and CDR2 SYDVKM come from the germline V gene. The CDR3 contains 14 residues. The CDR3 DNA reads as TGTGCCAGCAGTTTGAGGGCTGGGGCCAACGTCCTGACTTTC. This sequence encodes CASSLRAGANVLTF.

This clonotype was recorded many times. The genes are TRBV7-6 and TRBJ1-1, with TRBD1 matching 8 bases. Per germline, CDR1 SGHVS and CDR2 FNYEAQ. This CDR3 is built from 16 residues. The trim removed 5 bases at V and 1 base at J, leaving 9 bases unmatched. DNA of the CDR3: TGTGCCAGCAGCCCTGGACAGGGCGGGTCGAACACTGAAGCTTTCTTT. It yields the protein CASSPGQGGSNTEAFF.

This clonotype was detected many times. The rearrangement joins TRBV28 to TRBJ1-5; D is uncertain. Germline values: CDR1 MDHEN, CDR2 SYDVKM. Trimming took 4 bases from V and 2 from J, leaving 12 bases between them. The CDR3 contains 15 residues. CDR3 region: CASSSAGSRNQPQHF. The CDR3 DNA is TGTGCCAGCAGTTCGGCGGGATCCCGCAATCAGCCCCAGCATTTT.

This clonotype occurred many times. In nucleotides, the CDR3 is TGTGCCAGCAGCGTAGGGGACAGGAACTACGAGCAGTACTTC. Its protein is CASSVGDRNYEQYF. This rearrangement joins TRBV9 to TRBJ2-7; 8 positions match TRBD1. The CDR3 is 14 residues long. J gave up 3 bases and V 0 bases, and 2 bases lay outside the gene matches. Looked up from germline, CDR1 is SGDLS and CDR2 is YYNGEE.

This clonotype was seen more than once but under ten times. The junction shows a germline mismatch at one end, possibly a read error. The rearrangement joins TRBV7-8 to TRBJ2-2; no definite D call. Germline V lookup: CDR1 SGHVS, CDR2 FQNEAQ. The CDR3 spans 18 residues. The chain's CDR3 is CTSSPTKFGRTVTGELFF. CDR3 in DNA: TGTACCAGCAGCCCCACCAAATTTGGCCGAACGGTCACCGGGGAGCTGTTTTTT.